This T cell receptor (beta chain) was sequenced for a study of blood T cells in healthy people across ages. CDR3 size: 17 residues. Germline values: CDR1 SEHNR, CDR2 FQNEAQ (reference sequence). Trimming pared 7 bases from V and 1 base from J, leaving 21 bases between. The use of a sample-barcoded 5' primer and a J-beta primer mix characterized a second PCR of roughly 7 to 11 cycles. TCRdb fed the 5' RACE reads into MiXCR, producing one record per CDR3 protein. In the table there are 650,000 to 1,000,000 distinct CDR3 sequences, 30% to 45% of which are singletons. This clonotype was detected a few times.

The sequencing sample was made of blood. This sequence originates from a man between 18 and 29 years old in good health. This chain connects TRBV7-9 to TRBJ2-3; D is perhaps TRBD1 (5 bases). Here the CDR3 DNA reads TGTGCCAGCACCCATCTCGTGGGCAGGGAAGGCACAGATACGCAGTATTTT. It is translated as CASTHLVGREGTDTQYF. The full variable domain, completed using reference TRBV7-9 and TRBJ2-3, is DTGVSQNPRHKITKRGQNVTFRCDPISEHNRLYWYRQTLGQGPEFLTYFQNEAQLEKSRLLSDRFSAERPKGSFSTLEIQRTEQGDSAMYLCASTHLVGREGTDTQYFGPGTRLTVL.